The following is a TCR beta chain sequence with its context. The sample is drawn from a study of blood T cells in healthy people across ages. Trimming at V came to 4 bases and at J to 2 bases, leaving 10 bases not matched to a gene. The germline V gene encodes CDR1 SGDLS and CDR2 YYNGEE. This CDR3 has 17 amino acids. A J-beta primer mix and a sample-barcoded 5' primer were used in a second PCR of about 6 to 12 cycles. Every molecule of cDNA carried a tag from a template-switch adaptor with 12 random nucleotides. TCRdb called the 5' RACE reads again in MiXCR, with one record for every CDR3 protein. The sample carries roughly 1.9 million distinct CDR3 sequences, about two fifths recorded once.

This TCR was recovered from a human donor in good health. The sample comprised blood. The J gene is TRBJ2-1, the V gene TRBV9; 9 bases agree with TRBD1. CDR3 in amino acids: CASSTRSGTGPYNEQFF. The DNA of the CDR3 is TGTGCCAGCAGCACACGCTCCGGGACAGGGCCCTACAATGAGCAGTTCTTC.